One T cell receptor beta chain is described in this entry. What antigen it recognizes has not been identified. Base-call qualities are not available, and no considerably larger clone is one nucleotide away. Looking up the germline V gene yields CDR1 SNHLY and CDR2 FYNNEI. Counted from cysteine to phenylalanine, this CDR3 has 12 amino acids. Here the CDR3 DNA is all that survives: 36 bases in frame from base 1. V lost 7 bases and J lost 4 bases, and the count of bases not matched to a germline gene is 2. The sample belongs to a study of T-cell reconstitution after alpha-beta-depleted transplantation in children (dated by TCRdb to about 2016). For the wider study: The study quantitatively tracked T-cell immune reconstitution after TCRalphabeta/CD19-depleted allogeneic hematopoietic cell transplantation in children using TCR repertoire profiling.

Library preparation used PCR. For sequencing, an Illumina HiSeq 2500 was employed. TCR libraries were prepared with molecular barcoding, using unique molecular identifiers to normalize TCRbeta repertoire quantification. TCRdb's own reprocessing of the public reads used fastp at Q25 and MiXCR and kept productive beta chains. Rows merge per CDR3 protein into single entries with the most common DNA and genes. Recorded for this sample are about 250,000 distinct CDR3 sequences; 20% to 30% of them occurred a single time. The top ten clonotypes cover about 5% of the sample. Interpreted using the paper, the treatment or condition label stands for: allogeneic hematopoietic cell transplantation with graft depleted of TCRalphabeta T cells and CD19 B cells. The children who served as transplant recipients had been given grafts of TCRalphabeta/CD19-depleted allogeneic hematopoietic cells. The investigation overall reported the following: In some patients, high TCRbeta diversity at day 60 was attributed to recipient T cells and intrathymic progenitors that had survived conditioning. Apparently early alphabetaT-cell count recovery about two months after transplant reportedly relied on only several hundred rapidly expanded clones derived from non-depleted graft cells. Over the following months the frequencies of hyperexpanded clones went down, and after one year T-cell counts and TCRbeta diversity were mostly credited to newly produced T cells.

The TCR sequence derives from a female patient aged 2-15 years who had a stem cell transplant for congenital amegakaryocytic thrombocytopenia, so the T cells may come from the graft donor. Sequenced material: PBMCs, mostly from graft donor cells, taken 360 days after TCRalphabeta/CD19-depleted stem cell transplant. The sequence links TRBV2 to TRBJ2-5; TRBD2 agrees with 8 junctional bases. The CDR3 reads as follows: CASKGLVETQYF. The sequenced DNA: TGTGCCAGCAAGGGACTAGTAGAGACCCAGTACTTC.